A selection of T cell receptor beta chains follows, all from one sample in a study of blood T cell repertoires in COVID-19. Sequencing used immunoSEQ multiplex PCR; TCRdb keeps in-frame clones, though not all of them. The table includes 210,000 or so clones, roughly four fifths detected once. The specimen was peripheral blood. The source is a woman aged 40 to 50 with acute or convalescent COVID-19. Both conserved end residues are part of each CDR3. D genes are given only for firm matches. Size is stated for part of the rows, as once, few or many counts, or as a class when the clone is expanded.

clone size,D gene,J gene,V gene,CDR3 DNA,CDR3 protein
.,.,TRBJ2-3,TRBV6-6,TGTGCCAGCAGTCGCCTCATTCGGTCAGGGCGTGGAGATACGCAGTATTTT,CASSRLIRSGRGDTQYF
.,.,TRBJ1-5,TRBV6-1,TGTGCCAGCAGTGAAACAGTCTCGAATCAGCCCCAGCATTTT,CASSETVSNQPQHF
.,TRBD1,TRBJ2-7,TRBV20-1,TGCAGTGCCGGGACAGACTACGAGCAGTACTTC,CSAGTDYEQYF
.,.,TRBJ2-7,TRBV9,TGTGCCAGCAGCGCAAAAACGGGGACCTACGAGCAGTACTTC,CASSAKTGTYEQYF
.,TRBD2,TRBJ2-1,TRBV5-1,TGCGCCAGCAGCGGAAGCGGGGCCTACAATGAGCAGTTCTTC,CASSGSGAYNEQFF
.,TRBD2,TRBJ2-1,TRBV19,TGTGCCAGTAGATTAGCGGGAGGACCCAATGAGCAGTTCTTC,CASRLAGGPNEQFF
.,.,TRBJ2-3,TRBV5-1,TGCGCCAGCAGCTTGCAACCCCAGGATACGCAGTATTTT,CASSLQPQDTQYF
.,.,TRBJ1-3,TRBV7-9,TGTGCCAGCAGCTTAGGCCCCCGGGGTAACGCGGGAAACACCATATATTTT,CASSLGPRGNAGNTIYF
.,.,TRBJ2-7,TRBV20-1,TGCAGTGCTAGCGCGGGGAAGCAGTACTTC,CSASAGKQYF
.,.,TRBJ2-7,TRBV18,TGTGCCAGCTCACCGCGGGCCACCTACGAGCAGTACTTC,CASSPRATYEQYF
.,TRBD1,TRBJ2-3,TRBV7-6,TGTGCCAGCAGCTTAGAGGGGGCGCATACGCAGTATTTT,CASSLEGAHTQYF
.,TRBD1,TRBJ1-2,TRBV2,TGTGCCAGCAGTGAGTCACCGGGGACAGCCTATGGCTACACCTTC,CASSESPGTAYGYTF
.,TRBD1,TRBJ2-5,TRBV24-1,TGTGCCACCAGTGACTCCGGGACAGGGGGCAGGGAGACCCAGTACTTC,CATSDSGTGGRETQYF
.,.,TRBJ1-3,TRBV6-1,TGTGCCAGCAGTGAGAGGGGAGGACCTGGAAACACCATATATTTT,CASSERGGPGNTIYF
.,.,TRBJ2-1,TRBV12-3/TRBV12-4,TGTGCCAGCACCCCGAATAGAAATGAGCAGTTCTTC,CASTPNRNEQFF
.,TRBD1,TRBJ2-3,TRBV6-6,TGTGCCAGCAGCCACAGGGGGCCGGCAGATACGCAGTATTTT,CASSHRGPADTQYF
few,.,TRBJ2-1,TRBV27,TGTGCCAGCAGCCACCGGTCGAATGGAAGGAGGGAGCAGTTCTTC,CASSHRSNGRREQFF
.,TRBD2,TRBJ2-5,TRBV7-8,TGTGCCAGCAGCCCCCCTCACGCGGGAGGGCGAGAGACCCAGTACTTC,CASSPPHAGGRETQYF
.,TRBD2,TRBJ2-3,TRBV5-4,TGTGCCAGCAGCGCGACTAGCGGTCTCACAGATACGCAGTATTTT,CASSATSGLTDTQYF
.,.,TRBJ2-7,TRBV27,TGTGCCAGCAGTTTCGGCAGGGGAATGAGACCCTACTACGAGCAGTACTTC,CASSFGRGMRPYYEQYF
.,TRBD2,TRBJ2-7,TRBV11-2,TGTGCCAGCAGCTCCCTTCTGCGGGGGGATGCGTACGAGCAGTACTTC,CASSSLLRGDAYEQYF
.,TRBD1,TRBJ1-6,TRBV12-3/TRBV12-4,TGTGCCAGCAACAGGGACAGGGATGCCCTCCACTTT,CASNRDRDALHF
.,TRBD1,TRBJ2-7,TRBV11-3,TGTGCCAGCAGCTTAGATGAAGGGACAGCCTACGAGCAGTACTTC,CASSLDEGTAYEQYF
.,.,TRBJ1-2,TRBV12-3/TRBV12-4,TGTGCCAGCAGGGCCCGTAACTATGGCTACACCTTC,CASRARNYGYTF
.,TRBD2,TRBJ2-3,TRBV6-2/TRBV6-3,TGTGCCAGCAGTTTCCCCCGGACTAGCACGCGCACAGATACGCAGTATTTT,CASSFPRTSTRTDTQYF
.,TRBD2,TRBJ2-2,TRBV2,TGTGCCAGCGGAACCACTTGGACTAGCGGGGGATTGAACACCGGGGAGCTGTTTTTT,CASGTTWTSGGLNTGELFF
.,TRBD2,TRBJ2-3,TRBV5-6,TGTGCCAGCAGCTTGGGTCCGGGGGGTCTGTATTTT,CASSLGPGGLYF
.,.,TRBJ2-7,TRBV6-2/TRBV6-3,TGTGCCAGCAGTTTAGGAGGGATTCCCGAGCAGTACTTC,CASSLGGIPEQYF
.,.,TRBJ2-3,TRBV12-5,TGTGCTAGTGGTTCTGCGGATACGCAGTATTTT,CASGSADTQYF
.,.,TRBJ1-1,TRBV6-6,TGTGCCAGCAGTTACTCTCAGGCGTTATTGAACACTGAAGCTTTCTTT,CASSYSQALLNTEAFF
.,TRBD2,TRBJ2-1,TRBV11-2,TGTGCCAGCACCGAAGGTCCTAGCGGTAAATACAATGAGCAGTTCTTC,CASTEGPSGKYNEQFF
.,TRBD1,TRBJ1-5,TRBV30,TGTGCCTGGACGACAGGGACCAATCAGCCCCAGCATTTT,CAWTTGTNQPQHF
once,TRBD2,TRBJ2-3,TRBV9,TGTGCCAGCAGCGGGACTAGCGGGAGGGCCGGGGCAGATACGCAGTATTTT,CASSGTSGRAGADTQYF
.,.,TRBJ1-6,TRBV13,TGTGCCAGCAGCCAATCTCGGGGGTATAATTCACCCCTCCACTTT,CASSQSRGYNSPLHF
.,.,TRBJ2-5,TRBV5-1,TGCGCCAGCAGCTTGGGAGAAACAGGTAGAGAGACCCAGTACTTC,CASSLGETGRETQYF
.,TRBD1,TRBJ2-1,TRBV2,TGTGCCAGCAGTGAAGTCAGGGGGATCAATGAGCAGTTCTTC,CASSEVRGINEQFF
.,.,TRBJ2-3,TRBV10-3,TGTGCCATCACCTCGGGAGCCCGCACAGATACGCAGTATTTT,CAITSGARTDTQYF
.,TRBD1,TRBJ1-1,TRBV19,TGTGCCAGTAGTCCCGACAGGGTAGTCACTGAAGCTTTCTTT,CASSPDRVVTEAFF
.,.,TRBJ1-1,TRBV19,TGTGCCAGCTGGAGGGGTACTGAAGCTTTCTTT,CASWRGTEAFF